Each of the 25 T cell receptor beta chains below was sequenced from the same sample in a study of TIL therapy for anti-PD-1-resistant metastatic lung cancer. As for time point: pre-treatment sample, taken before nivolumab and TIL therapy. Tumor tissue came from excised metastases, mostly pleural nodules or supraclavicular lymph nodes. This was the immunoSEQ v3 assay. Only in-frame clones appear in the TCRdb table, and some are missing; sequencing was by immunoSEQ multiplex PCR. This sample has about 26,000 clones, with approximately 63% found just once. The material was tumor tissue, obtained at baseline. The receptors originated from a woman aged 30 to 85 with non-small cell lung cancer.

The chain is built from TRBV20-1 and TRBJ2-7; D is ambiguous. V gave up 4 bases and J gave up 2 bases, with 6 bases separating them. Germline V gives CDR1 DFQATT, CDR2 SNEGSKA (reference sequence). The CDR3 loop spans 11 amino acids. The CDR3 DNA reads TGCAGTGCTACTAATACCTACGAGCAGTACTTC. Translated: CSATNTYEQYF.

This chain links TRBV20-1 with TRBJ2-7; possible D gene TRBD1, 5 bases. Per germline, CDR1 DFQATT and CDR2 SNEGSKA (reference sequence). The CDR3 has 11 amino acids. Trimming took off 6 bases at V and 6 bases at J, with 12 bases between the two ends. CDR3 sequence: CSAPDSVEQYF. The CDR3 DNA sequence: TGCAGTGCCCCAGACAGTGTCGAGCAGTACTTC.

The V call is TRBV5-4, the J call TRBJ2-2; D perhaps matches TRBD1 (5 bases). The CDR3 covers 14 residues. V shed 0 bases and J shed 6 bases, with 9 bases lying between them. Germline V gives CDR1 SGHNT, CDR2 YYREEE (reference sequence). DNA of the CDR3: TGTGCCAGCAGCTTGGGCCTGACAGCCGGGGAGCTGTTTTTT. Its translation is CASSLGLTAGELFF.

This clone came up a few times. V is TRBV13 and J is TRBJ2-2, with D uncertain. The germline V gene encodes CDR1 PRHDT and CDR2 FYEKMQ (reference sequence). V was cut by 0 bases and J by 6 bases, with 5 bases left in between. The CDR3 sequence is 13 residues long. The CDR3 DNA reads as TGTGCCAGCAGCTTAGGACTGTCCGGGGAGCTGTTTTTT. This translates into CASSLGLSGELFF.

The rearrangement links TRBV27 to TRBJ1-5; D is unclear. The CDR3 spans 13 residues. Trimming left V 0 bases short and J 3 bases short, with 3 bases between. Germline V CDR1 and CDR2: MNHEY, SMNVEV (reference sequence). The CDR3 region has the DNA TGTGCCAGCAGTTTATCGCTCAATCAGCCCCAGCATTTT. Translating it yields CASSLSLNQPQHF.

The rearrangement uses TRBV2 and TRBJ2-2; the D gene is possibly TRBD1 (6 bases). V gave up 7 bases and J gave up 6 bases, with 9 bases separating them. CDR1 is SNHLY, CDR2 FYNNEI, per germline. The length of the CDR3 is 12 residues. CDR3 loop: CASNRDSGELFF. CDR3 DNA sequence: TGTGCCAGCAACAGGGATTCCGGGGAGCTGTTTTTT.

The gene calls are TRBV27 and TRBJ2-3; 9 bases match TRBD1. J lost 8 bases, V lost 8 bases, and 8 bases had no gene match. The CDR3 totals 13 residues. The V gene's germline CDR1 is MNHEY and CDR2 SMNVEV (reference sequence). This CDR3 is CASGGQGALTQYF. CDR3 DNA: TGTGCCAGCGGGGGACAGGGAGCCCTTACGCAGTATTTT.

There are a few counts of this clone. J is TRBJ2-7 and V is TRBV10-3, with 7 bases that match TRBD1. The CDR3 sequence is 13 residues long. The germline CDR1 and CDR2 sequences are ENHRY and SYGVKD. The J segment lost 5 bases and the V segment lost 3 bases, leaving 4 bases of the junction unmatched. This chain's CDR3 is CAISDLTGHEQYF. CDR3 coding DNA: TGTGCCATCAGTGACTTGACAGGGCACGAGCAGTACTTC.

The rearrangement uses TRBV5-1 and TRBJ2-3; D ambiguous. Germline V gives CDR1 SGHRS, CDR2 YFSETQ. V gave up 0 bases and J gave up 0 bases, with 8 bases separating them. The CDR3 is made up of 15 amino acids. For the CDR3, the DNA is TGCGCCAGCAGCTTGGTGGCTACGAGCACAGATACGCAGTATTTT. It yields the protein CASSLVATSTDTQYF.

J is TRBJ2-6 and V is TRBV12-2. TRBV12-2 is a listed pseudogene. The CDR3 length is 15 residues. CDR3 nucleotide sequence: TGTGCAAGTCGATTCGGGCACTCTGGGGCCAACGTCCTGACTTTC. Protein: CASRFGHSGANVLTF.

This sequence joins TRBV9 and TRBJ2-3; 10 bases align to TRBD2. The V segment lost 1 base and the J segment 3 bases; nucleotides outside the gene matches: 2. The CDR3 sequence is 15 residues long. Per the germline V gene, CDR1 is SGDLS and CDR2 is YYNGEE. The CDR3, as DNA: TGTGCCAGCAGCGTACAAGCGGGAGGGACAGATACGCAGTATTTT. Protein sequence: CASSVQAGGTDTQYF.

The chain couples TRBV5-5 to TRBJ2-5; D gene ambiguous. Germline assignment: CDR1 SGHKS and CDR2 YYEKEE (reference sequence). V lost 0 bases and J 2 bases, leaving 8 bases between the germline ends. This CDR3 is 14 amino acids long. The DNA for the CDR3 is TGTGCCAGCAGCTTGGGACGTCAACAAGAGACCCAGTACTTC. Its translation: CASSLGRQQETQYF.

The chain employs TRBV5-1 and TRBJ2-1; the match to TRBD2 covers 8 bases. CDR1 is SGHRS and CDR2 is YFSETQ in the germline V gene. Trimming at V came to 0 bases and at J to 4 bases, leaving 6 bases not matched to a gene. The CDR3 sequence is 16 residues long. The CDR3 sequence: CASSLAGLAYYNEQFF. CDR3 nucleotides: TGCGCCAGCAGCTTGGCCGGACTAGCTTATTACAATGAGCAGTTCTTC.

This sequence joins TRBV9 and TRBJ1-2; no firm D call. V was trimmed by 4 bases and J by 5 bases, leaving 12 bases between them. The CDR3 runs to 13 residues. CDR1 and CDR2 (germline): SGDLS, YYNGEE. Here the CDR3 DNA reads TGTGCCAGCAGCTCCCCTATGGTTTATGGCTACACCTTC. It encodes CASSSPMVYGYTF.

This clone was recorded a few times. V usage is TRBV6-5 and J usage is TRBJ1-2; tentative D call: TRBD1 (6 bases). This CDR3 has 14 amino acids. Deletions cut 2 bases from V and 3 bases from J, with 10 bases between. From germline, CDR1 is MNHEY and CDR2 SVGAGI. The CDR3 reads CASSYGGGDYGYTF. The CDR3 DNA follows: TGTGCCAGCAGTTACGGGGGGGGCGACTATGGCTACACCTTC.

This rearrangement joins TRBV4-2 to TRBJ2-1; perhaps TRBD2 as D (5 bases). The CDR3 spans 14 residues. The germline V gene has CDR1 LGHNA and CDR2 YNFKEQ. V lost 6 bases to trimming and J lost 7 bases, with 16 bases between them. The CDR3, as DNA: TGTGCCAGCAGGTCAGCTAGCCGGGGAAATGAGCAGTTCTTC. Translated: CASRSASRGNEQFF.

The CDR3 protein is CAISEGGRTINEQFF. For the CDR3, the DNA is TGTGCCATCAGTGAGGGCGGGAGAACCATCAATGAGCAGTTCTTC. This rearrangement joins TRBV10-3 to TRBJ2-1, with 7 bases that match TRBD2. The germline V gene encodes CDR1 ENHRY and CDR2 SYGVKD. The CDR3 totals 15 residues. V was clipped by 2 bases and J by 6 bases; unmatched bases: 7.

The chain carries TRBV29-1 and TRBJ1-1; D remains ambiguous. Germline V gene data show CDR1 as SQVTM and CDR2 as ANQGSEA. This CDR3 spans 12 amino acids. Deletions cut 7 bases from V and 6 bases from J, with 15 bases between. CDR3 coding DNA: TGCAGCGGGCGAATAAGTCTGGCTGAAGCTTTCTTT. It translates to CSGRISLAEAFF.

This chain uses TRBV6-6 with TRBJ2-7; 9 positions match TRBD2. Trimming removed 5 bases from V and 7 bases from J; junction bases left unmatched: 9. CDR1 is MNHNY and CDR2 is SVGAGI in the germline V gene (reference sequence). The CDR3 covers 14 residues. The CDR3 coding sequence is TGTGCCAGCAGTCCGTTAGCGGGAGTGGGGGAGCAGTACTTC. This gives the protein CASSPLAGVGEQYF.

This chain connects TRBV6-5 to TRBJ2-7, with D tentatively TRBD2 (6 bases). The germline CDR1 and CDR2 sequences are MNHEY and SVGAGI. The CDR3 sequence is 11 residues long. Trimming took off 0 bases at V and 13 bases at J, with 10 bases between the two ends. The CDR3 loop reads CASSYSGGYYF. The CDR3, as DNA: TGTGCCAGCAGTTACTCGGGGGGATACTACTTC.

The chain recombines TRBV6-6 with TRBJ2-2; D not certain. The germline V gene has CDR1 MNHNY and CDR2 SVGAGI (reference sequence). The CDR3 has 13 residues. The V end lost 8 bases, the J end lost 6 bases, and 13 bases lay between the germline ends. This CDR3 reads CASGPFGAGELFF. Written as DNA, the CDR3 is TGTGCCAGCGGCCCTTTTGGGGCCGGGGAGCTGTTTTTT.

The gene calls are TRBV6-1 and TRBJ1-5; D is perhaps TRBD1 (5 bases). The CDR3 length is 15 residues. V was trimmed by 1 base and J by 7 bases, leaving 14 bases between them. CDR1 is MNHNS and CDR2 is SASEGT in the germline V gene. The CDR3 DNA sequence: TGTGCCAGCAGTGAAGGTGCAGGGTTCGCCCAGCCCCAGCATTTT. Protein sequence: CASSEGAGFAQPQHF.

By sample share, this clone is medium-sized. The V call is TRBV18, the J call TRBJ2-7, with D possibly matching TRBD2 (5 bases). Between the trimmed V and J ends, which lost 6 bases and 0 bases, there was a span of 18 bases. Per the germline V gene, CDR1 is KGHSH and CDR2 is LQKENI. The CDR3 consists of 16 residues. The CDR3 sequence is CASSRPGSGTSYEQYF. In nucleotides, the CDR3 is TGTGCCAGCTCGCGCCCCGGCAGCGGCACCTCCTACGAGCAGTACTTC.

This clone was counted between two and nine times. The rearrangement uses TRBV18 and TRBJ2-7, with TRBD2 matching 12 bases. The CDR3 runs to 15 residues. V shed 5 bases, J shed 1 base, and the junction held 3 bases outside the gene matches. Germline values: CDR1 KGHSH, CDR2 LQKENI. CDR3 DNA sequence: TGTGCCAGCTCATCAGGGACTAGCGGGTCCTACGAGCAGTACTTC. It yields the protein CASSSGTSGSYEQYF.

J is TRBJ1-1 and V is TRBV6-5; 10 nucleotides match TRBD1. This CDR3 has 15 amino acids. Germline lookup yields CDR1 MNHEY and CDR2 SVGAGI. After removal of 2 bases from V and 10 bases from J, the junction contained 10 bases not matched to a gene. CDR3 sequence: CASSYTLGTGDPAFF. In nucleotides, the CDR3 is TGTGCCAGCAGTTACACCCTCGGGACAGGGGATCCAGCTTTCTTT.